Following are 32 T cell receptor beta chains from one sample sequenced in a study of T cell clonality in common variable immunodeficiency. The assay was immunoSEQ multiplex PCR, and TCRdb's table has in-frame clones only and misses some. This sample carries about 52,000 clones and no singletons, and 5.4% goes to the top ten. Specimen: peripheral blood mononuclear cells. These receptor sequences come from a person aged 18-69 years in good health.

This clone has ten or more counts. The read is 3 residues too short to cover the CDR3 end, so that end is filled in from the germline J gene. The chain joins TRBV4-1 to TRBJ2-7, with 7 bases fitting TRBD2. The CDR3 loop spans 15 amino acids. Trimming removed 2 bases from V and 1 base from J; junction bases left unmatched: 5. In germline, CDR1 is MGHRA, CDR2 YSYEKL. CDR3: CASSQTTSPSYEQYF. CDR3 bases read: TGCGCCAGCAGCCAAACGACTAGCCCTTCCTACGAG.

This clone was observed a few times. The CDR3 end falls 3 residues outside the read, so it is completed with the germline J gene. The V and J genes are TRBV18 and TRBJ1-4, with D unclear. CDR1 is KGHSH, CDR2 LQKENI, per germline. V gave up 5 bases and J gave up 4 bases, with 14 bases separating them. There are 15 residues in the CDR3. The CDR3 reads CASSTYDPGNEKLFF. The sequenced CDR3 bases are TGTGCCAGCTCAACCTACGACCCGGGTAATGAAAAA.

This clone was counted ten times or more. The observed sequence ends 3 residues before the CDR3 terminus, with the missing tail filled in from the germline J gene. V and J are TRBV18 and TRBJ2-3; 7 bases align to TRBD1. This CDR3 region has 16 residues. Germline loops: CDR1 KGHSH, CDR2 LQKENI. The ends lost 4 bases at V and 2 bases at J; junction bases unmatched: 9. The CDR3 bases that were read are TGTGCCAGCTCACAGGATCGGACAGGAGCCACAGATACG. Amino acid sequence: CASSQDRTGATDT. The CDR3, in full, reads CASSQDRTGATDTQYF.

In its sample, this clone was seen many times. The DNA ends 3 residues before the CDR3 does, and the rest of the CDR3 is filled in from the germline J gene. V gene TRBV10-3 combines with J gene TRBJ2-7, with 7 bases fitting TRBD2. This CDR3 has 15 residues. Trimming cost V 0 bases and J 1 base; bases outside gene matches: 3. Per the germline V gene, CDR1 is ENHRY and CDR2 is SYGVKD. The CDR3 DNA, read in part, is TGTGCCATCAGTGAGTCACTAGCGAGATCCTACGAG. Translating it yields CAISESLARSYE. The CDR3, in full, reads CAISESLARSYEQYF.

There are many counts of this clone. CDR3 DNA (partial): TGTGCCAGCAGCCCCCAGGAGAACACTGAA. This encodes CASSPQENTE. From start to end, the CDR3 is CASSPQENTEAFF. The chain joins TRBV11-3 to TRBJ1-1; the D is unclear. Read sequence stops 3 residues before the CDR3 end, and the germline J gene provides the missing end. The germline CDR1 and CDR2 sequences are SGHNT and YENEEA. The V gene lost 5 bases and the J gene lost 1 base, with 8 bases spanning the gap. The CDR3 covers 13 residues.

Remarks on this clone: The CDR3 extends 3 residues past the end of the read, so its final part is completed from the germline J gene. The genes are TRBV5-5 and TRBJ1-6, with 9 bases lining up with TRBD1. Germline V lookup: CDR1 SGHKS, CDR2 YYEKEE (reference sequence). The CDR3 is 14 residues long. V shed 6 bases, J shed 10 bases, and the junction held 8 bases outside the gene matches. The CDR3 here is CASITGQGVSPLHF. The CDR3 bases that were read are TGTGCCAGCATAACGGGACAGGGTGTATCACCC.

This clone was observed at least ten times. Coverage ceases 3 residues before the CDR3 finishes, and the germline J gene fills in the end. The V and J genes are TRBV4-1 and TRBJ1-3; 7 nucleotides line up with TRBD1. J was trimmed by 0 bases and V by 2 bases; bases with no gene match: 7. CDR1 is MGHRA and CDR2 is YSYEKL in the germline V gene. The CDR3 has 17 residues. CDR3 loop: CASSQTWDRFSGNTIYF. The sequenced part of the CDR3 DNA is TGCGCCAGCAGCCAAACTTGGGACAGATTCTCTGGAAACACC.

There are many counts of this clone. The read terminates 3 residues before the CDR3 end, so the remaining end is supplied by the germline J gene. V is TRBV20-1 and J is TRBJ1-2; a weak D match, TRBD1 (5 bases). The germline V gene has CDR1 DFQATT and CDR2 SNEGSKA (reference sequence). This CDR3 has 12 residues. The CDR3 bases that were read are TGCAGTGCCCCTGCGGGGGGAGGCGGC. Protein: CSAPAGGGG. The full-length CDR3 reads as CSAPAGGGGYTF.

This clone was detected ten times or more. Compared with germline, one end of the junction differs, possibly owing to a read error. The read finishes 3 residues shy of the CDR3 end, and the germline J gene is used to complete it. The chain recombines TRBV5-4 with TRBJ1-6; D ambiguous. The CDR3 contains 13 residues. Germline V gene lookup returns CDR1 SGHNT and CDR2 YYREEE (reference sequence). The CDR3 reads CASTLRGNSPLHF. The CDR3 bases that were read are TGTGCCAGCACCTTGCGGGGTAATTCACCC.

This clone was detected a few times. The read finishes 3 residues shy of the CDR3 end, and the germline J gene is used to complete it. The chain carries TRBV18 and TRBJ1-2; D ambiguous. The CDR3 is made up of 13 amino acids. Germline CDR1 is KGHSH and CDR2 is LQKENI. CDR3 DNA, as far as it was read: TGTGCCAGCTCAGACGACCGGGGAGATACC. Its translation is CASSDDRGDT. The full-length CDR3 reads as CASSDDRGDTYTF.

In this sample, this clone turned up many times. Sequencing ends 3 residues short of the CDR3 end; the germline J gene provides the rest. The chain has TRBV20-1 and TRBJ2-5; D is uncertain. Trimming stripped 3 bases from V and 0 bases from J, with 8 bases between. The CDR3 covers 13 residues. Germline assignment: CDR1 DFQATT and CDR2 SNEGSKA (reference sequence). The CDR3 loop reads CSASSDYQETQYF. CDR3 bases read: TGCAGTGCTAGCAGTGACTACCAAGAGACC.

Ten or more counts support this clone. The read falls 3 residues short of the CDR3 end, and the missing part is taken from the germline J gene. The chain links TRBV10-3 to TRBJ2-3; D might be TRBD1 (6 bases). Between the trimmed V and J ends, which lost 8 bases and 3 bases, there was a span of 15 bases. CDR3 length: 14 residues. Germline V CDR1 and CDR2: ENHRY, SYGVKD. CDR3 protein: CAIRPGADTDTQYF. The CDR3 bases that were read are TGTGCCATCCGTCCAGGGGCCGATACAGATACG.

This clone was recorded many times. Coverage ceases 3 residues before the CDR3 finishes, and the germline J gene fills in the end. The gene calls are TRBV5-1 and TRBJ2-7; 8 bases fit TRBD1. This CDR3 has 14 residues. Germline CDR1 and CDR2: SGHRS and YFSETQ. Losses at the gene ends were 3 bases for V and 3 bases for J; bases not matched to a gene: 5. The CDR3 bases that were read are TGCGCCAGCAGCTACGCAGGGGGCATCTACGAG. Translating it yields CASSYAGGIYE. The full CDR3 reads CASSYAGGIYEQYF.

This clone was seen at least ten times. The CDR3 end lies 3 residues beyond the end of the read and is filled in from the germline J gene. The V gene is TRBV12-5, the J gene TRBJ2-2, with 7 positions matching TRBD2. Germline trimming cut 6 bases from V and 0 bases from J; bases unmatched to any gene: 4. Germline lookup yields CDR1 LGHNT and CDR2 FRNRAP. This CDR3 is 15 amino acids long. CDR3 sequence: CASGRDYPNTGELFF. The DNA read from the CDR3 is TGTGCTAGTGGCCGGGACTATCCGAACACCGGGGAG. Together with reference TRBV12-5 and TRBJ2-2, the CDR3 gives the full variable domain: DARVTQTPRHKVTEMGQEVTMRCQPILGHNTVFWYRQTMMQGLELLAYFRNRAPLDDSGMPKDRFSAEMPDATLATLKIQPSEPRDSAVYFCASGRDYPNTGELFFGEGSRLTVL.

This clone was found many times. The CDR3 goes on 3 residues after the read ends, and that part is filled in from the germline J gene. This sequence joins TRBV6-2 or TRBV6-3 and TRBJ2-1, with a weak D call TRBD2 (6 bases). This CDR3 has 16 amino acids. CDR1 and CDR2 from the germline V gene are MNHEY and SVGEGT. The V and J ends lost 2 bases and 6 bases respectively, with 17 bases between them. CDR3 residues: CASSYPNSGSVNEQFF. CDR3 bases read: TGTGCCAGCAGTTACCCGAATAGCGGTTCCGTCAATGAG.

This clone was detected ten times or more. Read sequence stops 3 residues before the CDR3 end, and the germline J gene provides the missing end. The chain couples TRBV20-1 to TRBJ2-3; 7 bases line up with TRBD2. Germline values: CDR1 DFQATT, CDR2 SNEGSKA (reference sequence). V trimming: 2 bases; J trimming: 2 bases; junction bases outside the gene matches: 10. The CDR3 spans 16 residues. CDR3 bases read: TGCAGTGCTAGACCCTTCCTAGCGGCCTTCACAGATACG. Translated, it gives CSARPFLAAFTDT. The whole CDR3 sequence is CSARPFLAAFTDTQYF.

This clone was detected ten times or more. With the read ending 3 residues before the CDR3 end, the germline J gene is used to fill in that end. The chain links TRBV18 to TRBJ2-6, with D maybe TRBD1 (6 bases). The germline gives CDR1 KGHSH, CDR2 LQKENI. The CDR3 is 15 residues long. Partial CDR3 DNA: TGTGCCAGCTCACCAGGTCGACAGGCCCAACCGTTC. The encoded protein is CASSPGRQAQPF. The CDR3 in its entirety is CASSPGRQAQPFLTF.

Concerning this clone itself: Coverage ceases 3 residues before the CDR3 finishes, and the germline J gene fills in the end. This chain uses TRBV7-7 with TRBJ2-5; D is undetermined. Looked up from germline, CDR1 is SSHAT and CDR2 is FNYEAQ (reference sequence). The V and J ends lost 2 bases and 2 bases respectively, with 9 bases between them. The CDR3 is 14 amino acids. The CDR3 sequence is CASSLISSQETQYF. The CDR3 bases that were read are TGTGCCAGCAGCTTAATCTCCTCTCAAGAGACC.

This clone came up many times. The sequence runs out 3 residues before the end of the CDR3; the remainder is reconstructed from the germline J gene. The chain links TRBV20-1 to TRBJ2-7; a weak D match, TRBD2 (6 bases). Trimming removed 3 bases at V and 5 bases at J, with 17 bases between. Germline CDR1 is DFQATT and CDR2 is SNEGSKA (reference sequence). The CDR3 length is 14 residues. The CDR3 DNA, read in part, is TGCAGTGCTAGGCCAGCCGGAGGGGTGGACGAG. Translated: CSARPAGGVDE. The whole CDR3 is CSARPAGGVDEQYF.

In this sample, this clone turned up many times. Read coverage stops 3 residues before the CDR3 terminus; the germline J gene supplies the remainder. The chain combines TRBV6-2 or TRBV6-3 with TRBJ1-2, with D tentatively TRBD1 (5 bases). This CDR3 has 13 residues. Per the germline V gene, CDR1 is MNHEY and CDR2 is SVGEGT. Trimming pared 6 bases from V and 1 base from J, leaving 9 bases between. The CDR3 protein is CASRLDSNYGYTF. Partial CDR3 DNA: TGTGCCAGCAGGCTCGACAGTAACTATGGC.

The table lists this clone with a few counts. Read sequence stops 3 residues before the CDR3 end, and the germline J gene provides the missing end. The gene calls are TRBV7-2 and TRBJ1-6, with D possibly TRBD1 on 5 matching bases. Trimming took off 4 bases at V and 6 bases at J, with 10 bases between the two ends. The CDR3 extends over 14 amino acids. CDR1 and CDR2 from the germline V gene are SGHTA and FQGNSA. CDR3: CASSSGTPNSPLHF. Incomplete CDR3 DNA: TGTGCCAGCAGCTCCGGGACTCCTAATTCACCC. Looking up the rest from reference TRBV7-2 and TRBJ1-6 gives the full variable domain: GAGVSQSPSNKVTEKGKDVELRCDPISGHTALYWYRQSLGQGLEFLIYFQGNSAPDKSGLPSDRFSAERTGGSVSTLTIQRTQQEDSAVYLCASSSGTPNSPLHFGNGTRLTVT.

Many counts were recorded for this clone. The CDR3 end is not reached by the read, which stops 3 residues before it; the germline J gene fills it in. This chain joins TRBV23-1 and TRBJ1-1, with TRBD1 matching over 8 bases. TRBV23-1 is placed among ORFs of uncertain function. V was clipped by 1 base and J by 0 bases; unmatched bases: 22. This CDR3 has 22 amino acids. The CDR3 region is CASSQFRGQGFRSRRLNTEAFF. The sequenced CDR3 bases are TGCGCCAGCAGTCAATTCCGAGGACAGGGCTTCCGCTCCCGTCGGCTGAACACTGAA.

Ten or more counts support this clone. The read ends 3 residues shy of where the CDR3 ends; the end is completed using the germline J gene. This chain connects TRBV12-3 or TRBV12-4 to TRBJ1-3, with TRBD1 identical over 8 bases. The V and J ends lost 3 bases and 0 bases, in that order; junction bases with no gene match: 7. The CDR3 is 17 residues long. The CDR3 bases that were read are TGTGCCAGCAGTTTCCGGGGACAGGTTCTCTCTGGAAACACC. This codes for CASSFRGQVLSGNT. The CDR3 as a whole reads CASSFRGQVLSGNTIYF.

This clone turned up a few times. With the read ending 3 residues before the CDR3 end, the germline J gene is used to fill in that end. This chain connects TRBV7-1 to TRBJ2-7; 7 bases line up with TRBD2. TRBV7-1 is flagged as an ORF with uncertain function. CDR3 length equals 20 residues. The ends lost 3 bases at V and 0 bases at J; junction bases unmatched: 20. The CDR3 DNA, read in part, is TGTGCCAGCAGCTCCAAAGGGCCCCAGGACCCGCGGGGGAGCTCCTACGAG. This sequence encodes CASSSKGPQDPRGSSYE. The full CDR3 protein is CASSSKGPQDPRGSSYEQYF.

This clone appeared many times. The DNA ends 3 residues before the CDR3 does, and the rest of the CDR3 is filled in from the germline J gene. The V and J genes are TRBV6-2 or TRBV6-3 and TRBJ2-1, with 10 bases lining up with TRBD2. CDR3 length equals 17 residues. Losses at the gene ends were 6 bases for V and 1 base for J; bases not matched to a gene: 9. CDR1 MNHEY and CDR2 SVGEGT come from the germline V gene. The CDR3 here is CASSPPSGGESYNEQFF. Incomplete CDR3 DNA: TGTGCCAGCAGCCCCCCTAGCGGGGGTGAGTCCTACAATGAG.

Many counts were recorded for this clone. Coverage ceases 3 residues before the CDR3 finishes, and the germline J gene fills in the end. The V gene is TRBV7-9, the J gene TRBJ2-1; D uncertain. V was cut by 5 bases and J by 8 bases, with 13 bases left in between. This CDR3 contains 13 residues. The V gene's germline CDR1 is SEHNR and CDR2 FQNEAQ (reference sequence). The part of the CDR3 DNA that was read is TGTGCCAGCAGCACATTGGTATTACATGAG. As protein: CASSTLVLHE. The whole CDR3 is CASSTLVLHEQFF.

This clone came up many times. The read terminates 3 residues before the CDR3 end, so the remaining end is supplied by the germline J gene. The J gene is TRBJ2-2, the V gene TRBV19, with 8 bases lining up with TRBD1. V shed 3 bases and J 4 bases; nucleotides not matched to a gene: 16. This CDR3 region has 19 residues. CDR1 and CDR2 (germline): LNHDA, SQIVND (reference sequence). The sequenced CDR3 bases are TGTGCCAGTAGTATCCAAGCCCGGACAGGGTTCGATGGCACCGGGGAG. It codes for CASSIQARTGFDGTGE. The whole CDR3 sequence reads CASSIQARTGFDGTGELFF.

This clone was seen repeatedly, ten times or more. The read terminates 3 residues ahead of where the CDR3 ends, so the germline J gene completes it. The chain uses TRBV20-1 and TRBJ2-1, with a weak D call TRBD2 (6 bases). The CDR3 has 18 residues. Germline CDR1 DFQATT, CDR2 SNEGSKA (reference sequence). The ends were cut back, 1 base at V and 2 bases at J, with 21 bases in the middle. The covered CDR3 bases are TGCAGTGCTAGAGGTGGCGATCGGACTACTCAGACCTACAATGAG. This encodes CSARGGDRTTQTYNE. The whole CDR3 is CSARGGDRTTQTYNEQFF.

Concerning this clone: The read falls 3 residues short of the CDR3 end, and the missing part is taken from the germline J gene. This chain links TRBV5-8 with TRBJ2-7; TRBD1 aligns across 8 bases. The CDR3 sequence is 14 residues long. The ends lost 3 bases at V and 1 base at J; junction bases unmatched: 3. CDR1 and CDR2 from the germline V gene are SGHTS and YDEGEE. The CDR3 spells CASSSDRESYEQYF. The sequenced CDR3 bases are TGTGCCAGCAGCTCGGACAGGGAATCCTACGAG.

This clone was counted ten times or more. CDR3 in amino acids: CASSPPYRDQPQHF. The CDR3 bases that were read are TGTGCCAGCTCACCCCCCTACAGGGATCAGCCC. The chain employs TRBV18 and TRBJ1-5, with a tentative D call TRBD1 (6 bases). The CDR3 end falls 3 residues outside the read, so it is completed with the germline J gene. Between the trimmed V and J ends, which lost 3 bases and 5 bases, there was a span of 11 bases. Looked up from germline, CDR1 is KGHSH and CDR2 is LQKENI. The CDR3 is made up of 14 amino acids.

This clone has a count of ten or more. Partial CDR3 DNA: TGTGCCAGTAGTATAGAGGGAGCGGGATCCATCTACAATGAG. It encodes CASSIEGAGSIYNE. The full CDR3 sequence reads CASSIEGAGSIYNEQFF. The rearrangement uses TRBV19 and TRBJ2-1, with 7 positions matching TRBD2. The CDR3 is cut off 3 residues early in the read; its end comes from the germline J gene. Per germline, CDR1 LNHDA and CDR2 SQIVND (reference sequence). V shed 0 bases and J 3 bases; nucleotides not matched to a gene: 8. The CDR3 is made up of 17 amino acids.

This clone was counted ten times or more. The observed sequence ends 3 residues before the CDR3 terminus, with the missing tail filled in from the germline J gene. This chain joins TRBV5-1 and TRBJ2-3; 8 bases are a match to TRBD1. V lost 4 bases and J lost 1; bases outside the gene matches: 5. The CDR3 length is 15 residues. Germline loops: CDR1 SGHRS, CDR2 YFSETQ. The CDR3 reads CASSKTGVGTDTQYF. CDR3 bases read: TGCGCCAGCAGCAAGACAGGGGTCGGCACAGATACG.